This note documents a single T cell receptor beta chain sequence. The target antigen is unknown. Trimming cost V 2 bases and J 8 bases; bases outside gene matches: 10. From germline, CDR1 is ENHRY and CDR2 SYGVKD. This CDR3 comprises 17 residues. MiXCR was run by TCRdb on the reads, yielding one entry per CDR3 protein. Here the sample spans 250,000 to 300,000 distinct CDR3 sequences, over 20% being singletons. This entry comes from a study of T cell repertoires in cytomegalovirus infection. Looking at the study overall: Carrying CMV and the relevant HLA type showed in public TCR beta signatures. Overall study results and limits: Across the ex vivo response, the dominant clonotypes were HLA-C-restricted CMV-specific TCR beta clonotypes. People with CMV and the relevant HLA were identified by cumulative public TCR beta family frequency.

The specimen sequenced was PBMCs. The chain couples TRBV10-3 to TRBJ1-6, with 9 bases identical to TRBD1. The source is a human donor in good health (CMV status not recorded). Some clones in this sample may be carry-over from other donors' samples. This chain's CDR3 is CAISERGTGGADSPLHF. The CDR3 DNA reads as TGTGCCATCAGTGAGCGGGGAACAGGGGGCGCGGATTCACCCCTCCACTTT.